This is a list of T cell receptor beta chains from one sample in a study of T-cell memory formation after mild COVID-19. Each CDR3 protein gets one entry after TCRdb re-called the 5' RACE reads with MiXCR. The table lists 300,000 to 350,000 distinct CDR3 sequences, approximately 19% of them singletons. The sample consisted of PBMCs or a T cell subset sorted from them (not recorded which). The receptors derive from a man between 18 and 35 years old who had mild COVID-19 (a few samples of this study predate the infection). Cell type and time point are not known. Both conserved end residues are part of each CDR3.

j_call v_call cdr3_aa
TRBJ1-2 TRBV2 CASTTGVVGYGYTF
TRBJ2-3 TRBV6-5 CASSYSSAGQGFLDTQYF
TRBJ2-7 TRBV19 CASSMVQAGYYEQYF
TRBJ2-7 TRBV7-6 CASSLSAVQGHEQYF
TRBJ2-3 TRBV9 CASSGRSLDTQYF
TRBJ2-3 TRBV20-1 CSAITGTSDTQYF
TRBJ2-1 TRBV12-3/TRBV12-4 CASSQLGTGPYNEQFF
TRBJ2-3 TRBV29-1 CSALHGGYADTQYF
TRBJ1-5 TRBV20-1 CSARIRANQPQHF
TRBJ1-5 TRBV20-1 CSAHRDREQPQHF
TRBJ2-3 TRBV6-2/TRBV6-3 CASSQGATDTQYF
TRBJ1-5 TRBV10-3 CAISRQGRNQPQHF
TRBJ2-7 TRBV5-1 CASSPFTGVGENEQYF
TRBJ2-3 TRBV4-1 CASSQAPYGVVGTQYF
TRBJ2-3 TRBV4-1 CASTETGALAKGTDTQYF
TRBJ2-3 TRBV12-3/TRBV12-4 CASSLSLGRGNVDTQYF
TRBJ2-7 TRBV25-1 CASAAAGAYEQYF
TRBJ2-1 TRBV7-3 CASSVQGGLTDEQFF
TRBJ1-6 TRBV7-2 CASRGGDYNSPLHF
TRBJ2-5 TRBV24-1 CATSRASGQETQYF
TRBJ2-6 TRBV7-2 CASSSFPGQVYSGANVLTF
TRBJ1-1 TRBV6-5 CASTADTLNTEAFF
TRBJ2-3 TRBV6-1 CASSENGGSGTDTQYF
TRBJ2-7 TRBV7-2 CASSLGSQAGEYF
TRBJ2-5 TRBV6-2/TRBV6-3 CASSAPGTAKGTQYF
TRBJ1-2 TRBV20-1 CSASLPGTEKIGYTF
TRBJ1-4 TRBV29-1 CSVLVDLQTNEKLFF
TRBJ1-1 TRBV6-1 CASTPQFPEAFF
TRBJ2-2 TRBV4-2 CASSAQRDYTGELFF
TRBJ2-5 TRBV5-1 CASSLGLGQETQYF
TRBJ2-2 TRBV11-3 CASSWTGLRSGELFF
TRBJ2-5 TRBV12-3/TRBV12-4 CASSFEQQETQYF
TRBJ1-5 TRBV30 CAWSRGSSNQPQHF
TRBJ2-1 TRBV27 CAIGQTGNEQFF
TRBJ2-2 TRBV5-1 CASSRDFPGELFF
TRBJ1-2 TRBV20-1 CSAPDNYGYTF
TRBJ2-2 TRBV7-2 CASSFGGRVTGELFF
TRBJ2-5 TRBV6-5 CASRRLSGGNQETQYF
TRBJ2-2 TRBV5-1 CASSLGIAGANTGELFF
TRBJ2-3 TRBV11-1 CASSLGRGGRDTQYF